These T cell receptor beta chains were read from a single sample in a study of blood T cell repertoires in COVID-19. Some clones are missing from TCRdb's copy, which holds only in-frame ones; the method was immunoSEQ multiplex PCR. The sample has 85,000 to 100,000 clones; approximately 88% are singletons. The sequenced material came from peripheral blood. These receptors all stem from a woman aged 55-75 years with acute or convalescent COVID-19. The CDR3 runs from the conserved cysteine through the conserved F or W. A D gene is named only where the DNA matches it firmly. Clone sizes are given selectively: once, few, many, or a class where the clone is expanded.

v_gene	j_gene	d_gene	abundance	CDR3nt	CDR3aa
TRBV5-4	TRBJ1-2	NA	NA	TGTGCCAGCAGCTTGGCTCAGGTTAACTATGGCTACACCTTC	CASSLAQVNYGYTF
TRBV2	TRBJ1-5	NA	NA	TGTGCCAGCAGTGATCAAGGGGGCAATCAGCCCCAGCATTTT	CASSDQGGNQPQHF
TRBV6-5	TRBJ2-2	NA	NA	TGTGCCAGCACCAAAGGTGGGGGGTACACCGGGGAGCTGTTTTTT	CASTKGGGYTGELFF
TRBV2	TRBJ1-5	NA	NA	TGTGCCAGCAGTGGAACAGGGACTCAGCCCCAGCATTTT	CASSGTGTQPQHF
TRBV12-3/TRBV12-4	TRBJ1-5	NA	NA	TGTGCCAGCAGTTTCAGTAGCAATCAGCCCCAGCATTTT	CASSFSSNQPQHF
TRBV5-4	TRBJ1-3	TRBD1	few	TGTGCCAGCAGTCCTGGGACAGGCCTTTTCTCTGGAAACACCATATATTTT	CASSPGTGLFSGNTIYF
TRBV7-2	TRBJ2-7	TRBD2	NA	TGTGCCAGCAGCGCCTCGGACAGCGGGGGTTACGAGCAGTACTTC	CASSASDSGGYEQYF
TRBV10-3	TRBJ2-1	TRBD1	NA	TGTGCCATCAGTGAGGCAGGGGGCATTAATGAGCAGTTCTTC	CAISEAGGINEQFF
TRBV5-6	TRBJ2-5	TRBD1	NA	TGTGCCAGCAGCTCGGACAGGGGGCGCCGAGAGACCCAGTACTTC	CASSSDRGRRETQYF
TRBV19	TRBJ2-5	TRBD2	NA	TGTGCCGCGGGGGGGGGAATCCTCAAGAGTACCCAGTACTTC	CAAGGGILKSTQYF
TRBV10-3	TRBJ1-6	TRBD1	NA	TGTGCCATCAGTTCTACAGGGGCGGTAGGGCTTAATTCACCCCTCCACTTT	CAISSTGAVGLNSPLHF
TRBV11-2	TRBJ2-2	TRBD2	few	TGTGCCAGCAGCTTACCACCGGGGGGTGGGCACGGGGAGCTGTTTTTT	CASSLPPGGGHGELFF
TRBV18	TRBJ2-5	TRBD1	NA	TGTGCCAGCTCACCCGGACAGGGGAGGAAGGAGACCCAGTACTTC	CASSPGQGRKETQYF
TRBV19	TRBJ2-3	TRBD2	NA	TGTGCCAGTAGCCCGACTAGCGGGGGTTACACAGATACGCAGTATTTT	CASSPTSGGYTDTQYF
TRBV19	TRBJ2-1	TRBD2	once	TGTGCCAGTAGTATGATAACAGTGCGGGGGGATGAGCAGTTCTTC	CASSMITVRGDEQFF
TRBV10-3	TRBJ2-1	TRBD1	NA	TGTGCCATCAGGGAAGGACAGGGTCAGGGATCCTACAATGAGCAGTTCTTC	CAIREGQGQGSYNEQFF
TRBV7-2	TRBJ2-7	NA	NA	TGTGCCAGCAGCCGCGGGGGCTCAACCTACGAGCAGTACTTC	CASSRGGSTYEQYF
TRBV5-4	TRBJ2-2	TRBD2	NA	TGTGCCAGCAGTGGGGCTAGCGGGGCACCCACCGGGGAGCTGTTTTTT	CASSGASGAPTGELFF
TRBV5-1	TRBJ1-4	NA	NA	TGCGCCAGCAGCTTAGCGGGCCAGAGAAATGAAAAACTGTTTTTT	CASSLAGQRNEKLFF
TRBV7-7	TRBJ2-1	TRBD2	NA	TGTGCTAGCAGCTTGACCACTAGCGGGGGTTTGAATGAGCAGTTCTTC	CASSLTTSGGLNEQFF
TRBV4-1	TRBJ2-5	NA	NA	TGCGCCAGCAGCCAACATGACAGCAAAAGGGAGACCCAGTACTTC	CASSQHDSKRETQYF
TRBV2	TRBJ2-1	TRBD2	NA	TGTGCCAGCACTCGGACTAGCGGCCACAATGAGCAGTTCTTC	CASTRTSGHNEQFF
TRBV2	TRBJ2-2	TRBD2	NA	TGTGCCAGCACAGCGACACTAGCGGGGTGGGAGCTGTTTTTT	CASTATLAGWELFF
TRBV5-1	TRBJ1-1	NA	NA	TGCGCCAGCAGCTTAGCCCCGGGGATGAACACTGAAGCTTTCTTT	CASSLAPGMNTEAFF
TRBV18	TRBJ1-5	NA	NA	TGTGCCAGCTCCCAAACCGGGAAGAGTGATCAGCCCCAGCATTTT	CASSQTGKSDQPQHF
TRBV3-1/TRBV3-2	TRBJ1-1	NA	NA	TGTGCCAGCAGCCCCTTCGACAGGAACACTGAAGCTTTCTTT	CASSPFDRNTEAFF
TRBV7-9	TRBJ1-2	TRBD1	NA	TGTGCCAGCAGCTTAAGGGACAGCGTCTATGGCTACACCTTC	CASSLRDSVYGYTF
TRBV5-4	TRBJ2-7	TRBD1	NA	TGTGCCAGCAGCTTGGATCCGACAGGGGGCCCCTCCTACGAGCAGTACTTC	CASSLDPTGGPSYEQYF
TRBV6-5	TRBJ1-2	NA	NA	TGTGCCAGCAGTTACTCGAGTAGACTGGGCTATGGCTACACCTTC	CASSYSSRLGYGYTF
TRBV7-7	TRBJ2-1	NA	few	TGTGCCAGCAGCTTAAGCCGCTCCTACAATGAGCAGTTCTTC	CASSLSRSYNEQFF
TRBV7-2	TRBJ1-5	NA	NA	TGTGCCAGCAGACTGGGGGGGTTTAGCAATCAGCCCCAGCATTTT	CASRLGGFSNQPQHF
TRBV19	TRBJ1-1	TRBD1	few	TGTGCCAGTAGTCGACCGGGACAGGGGAACACTGAAGCTTTCTTT	CASSRPGQGNTEAFF
TRBV6-5	TRBJ2-2	NA	NA	TGTGCCTCGACAGAACCAAACACCGGGGAGCTGTTTTTT	CASTEPNTGELFF
TRBV5-4	TRBJ2-7	TRBD2	NA	TGTGCCAGCAGCGAGGGACTAGCCACTTACGAGCAGTACTTC	CASSEGLATYEQYF
TRBV30	TRBJ1-6	NA	NA	TGTGCCTGGAGTACAGATTATAATTCACCCCTCCACTTT	CAWSTDYNSPLHF
TRBV5-5	TRBJ2-2	TRBD1	NA	TGTGCCAGCAGCCTGCGGACAGGTCTTACGACTGGGGAGCTGTTTTTT	CASSLRTGLTTGELFF
TRBV7-8	TRBJ1-5	NA	NA	TGTGCCAGCAGCTTGGACAGATATAGCAATCAGCCCCAGCATTTT	CASSLDRYSNQPQHF
TRBV2	TRBJ2-5	NA	NA	TGTGCCAGCAGTGAAGCGGAGGTTGGGACCCAGTACTTC	CASSEAEVGTQYF
TRBV18	TRBJ1-1	NA	NA	TGTGCCAGCTCACCAGGGAGTCAGAGCCGGGGGGTGGGAGCTTTCTTT	CASSPGSQSRGVGAFF
TRBV3-1/TRBV3-2	TRBJ2-1	NA	NA	TGTGCCAGCATCGGGGGTTACAATGAGCAGTTCTTC	CASIGGYNEQFF
TRBV11-2	TRBJ1-2	TRBD1	NA	TGTGCCAGCAGCCAGGACAGGGTGGGTGGCTACACCTTC	CASSQDRVGGYTF
TRBV9	TRBJ2-6	NA	NA	TGTGCCAGCAGCGTAGTCAGATCCTCTGGGGCCAACGTCCTGACTTTC	CASSVVRSSGANVLTF